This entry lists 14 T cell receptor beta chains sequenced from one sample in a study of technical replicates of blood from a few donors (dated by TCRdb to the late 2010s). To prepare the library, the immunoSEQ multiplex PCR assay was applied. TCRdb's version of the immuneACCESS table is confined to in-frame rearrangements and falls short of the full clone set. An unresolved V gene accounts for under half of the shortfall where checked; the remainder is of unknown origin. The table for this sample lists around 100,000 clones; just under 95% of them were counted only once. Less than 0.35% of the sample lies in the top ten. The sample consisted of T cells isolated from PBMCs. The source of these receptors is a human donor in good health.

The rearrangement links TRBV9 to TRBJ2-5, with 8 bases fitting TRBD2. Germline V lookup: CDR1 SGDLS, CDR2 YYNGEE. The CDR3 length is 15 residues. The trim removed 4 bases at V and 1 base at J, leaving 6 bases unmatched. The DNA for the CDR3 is TGTGCCAGCAGCCGCCGACTAGCGATCCAAGAGACCCAGTACTTC. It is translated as CASSRRLAIQETQYF.

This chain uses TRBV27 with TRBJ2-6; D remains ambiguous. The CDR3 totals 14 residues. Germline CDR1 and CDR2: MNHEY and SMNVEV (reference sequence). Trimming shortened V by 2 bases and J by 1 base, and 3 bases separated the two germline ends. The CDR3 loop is CASSLRSGANVLTF. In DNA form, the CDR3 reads TGTGCCAGCAGTTTACGGTCTGGGGCCAACGTCCTGACTTTC.

Here the CDR3 reads CASSEDRGDQPQHF. The CDR3 DNA sequence: TGTGCCAGCAGTGAAGACAGGGGGGATCAGCCCCAGCATTTT. The chain uses TRBV25-1 and TRBJ1-5; 9 bases match TRBD1. Looked up from germline, CDR1 is MGHDK and CDR2 is SYGVNS. The junction had 1 base not matched to a gene; V was cut back by 2 bases and J by 5 bases. The CDR3 spans 14 residues.

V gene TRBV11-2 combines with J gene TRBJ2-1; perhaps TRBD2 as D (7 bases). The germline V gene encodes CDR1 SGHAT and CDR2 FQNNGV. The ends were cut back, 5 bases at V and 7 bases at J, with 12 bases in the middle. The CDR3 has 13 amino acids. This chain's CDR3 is CASSERGGNEQFF. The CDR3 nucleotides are TGTGCCAGCAGCGAAAGGGGGGGTAATGAGCAGTTCTTC. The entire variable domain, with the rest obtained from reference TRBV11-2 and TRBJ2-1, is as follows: EAGVAQSPRYKIIEKRQSVAFWCNPISGHATLYWYQQILGQGPKLLIQFQNNGVVDDSQLPKDRFSAERLKGVDSTLKIQPAKLEDSAVYLCASSERGGNEQFFGPGTRLTVL.

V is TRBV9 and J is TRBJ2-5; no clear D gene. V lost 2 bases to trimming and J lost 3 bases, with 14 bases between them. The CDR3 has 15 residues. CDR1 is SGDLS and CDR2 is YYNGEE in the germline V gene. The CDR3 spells CASSVTVSRKETQYF. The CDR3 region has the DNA TGTGCCAGCAGCGTTACGGTCTCCCGAAAAGAGACCCAGTACTTC.

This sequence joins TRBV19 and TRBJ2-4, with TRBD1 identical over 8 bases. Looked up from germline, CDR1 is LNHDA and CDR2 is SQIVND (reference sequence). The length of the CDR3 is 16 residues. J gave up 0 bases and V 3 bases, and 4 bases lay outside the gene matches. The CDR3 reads CASSMRQGIAKNIQYF. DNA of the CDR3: TGTGCCAGTAGTATGCGACAGGGGATAGCCAAAAACATTCAGTACTTC. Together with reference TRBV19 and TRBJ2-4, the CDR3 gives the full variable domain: DGGITQSPKYLFRKEGQNVTLSCEQNLNHDAMYWYRQDPGQGLRLIYYSQIVNDFQKGDIAEGYSVSREKKESFPLTVTSAQKNPTAFYLCASSMRQGIAKNIQYFGAGTRLSVL.

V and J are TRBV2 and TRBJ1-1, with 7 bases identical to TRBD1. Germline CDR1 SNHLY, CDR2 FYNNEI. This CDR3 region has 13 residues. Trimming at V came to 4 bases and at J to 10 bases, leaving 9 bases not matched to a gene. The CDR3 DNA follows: TGTGCCAGCAGTGTAGGGTGGGGGGACAGAGCTTTCTTT. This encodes CASSVGWGDRAFF. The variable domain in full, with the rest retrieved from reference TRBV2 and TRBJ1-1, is EPEVTQTPSHQVTQMGQEVILRCVPISNHLYFYWYRQILGQKVEFLVSFYNNEISEKSEIFDDQFSVERPDGSNFTLKIRSTKLEDSAMYFCASSVGWGDRAFFGQGTRLTVV.

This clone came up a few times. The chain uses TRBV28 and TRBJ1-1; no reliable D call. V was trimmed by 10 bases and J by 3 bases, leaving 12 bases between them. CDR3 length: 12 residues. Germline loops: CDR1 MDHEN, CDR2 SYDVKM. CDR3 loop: CATHAGYTEAFF. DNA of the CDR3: TGTGCCACCCACGCGGGGTACACTGAAGCTTTCTTT.

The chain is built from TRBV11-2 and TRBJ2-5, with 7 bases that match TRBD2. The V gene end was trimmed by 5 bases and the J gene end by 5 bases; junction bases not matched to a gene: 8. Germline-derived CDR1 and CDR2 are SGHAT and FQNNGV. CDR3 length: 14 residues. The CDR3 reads CASSRDYIDETQYF. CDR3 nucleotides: TGTGCCAGCAGCCGGGACTACATAGACGAGACCCAGTACTTC.

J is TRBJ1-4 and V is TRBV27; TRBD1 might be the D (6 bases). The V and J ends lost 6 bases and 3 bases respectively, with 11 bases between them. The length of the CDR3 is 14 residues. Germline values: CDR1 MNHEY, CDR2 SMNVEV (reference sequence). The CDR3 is CASRAGVANEKLFF. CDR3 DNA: TGTGCCAGCAGGGCAGGGGTTGCTAATGAAAAACTGTTTTTT. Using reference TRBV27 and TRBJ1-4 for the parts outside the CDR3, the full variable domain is EAQVTQNPRYLITVTGKKLTVTCSQNMNHEYMSWYRQDPGLGLRQIYYSMNVEVTDKGDVPEGYKVSRKEKRNFPLILESPSPNQTSLYFCASRAGVANEKLFFGSGTQLSVL.

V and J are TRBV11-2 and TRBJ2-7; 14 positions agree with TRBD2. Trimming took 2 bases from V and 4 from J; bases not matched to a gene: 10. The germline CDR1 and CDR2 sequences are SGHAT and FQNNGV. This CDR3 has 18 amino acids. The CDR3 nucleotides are TGTGCCAGCAGCTTAACGGGTCGACTAGCGGGAGGGCGGTACGAGCAGTACTTC. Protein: CASSLTGRLAGGRYEQYF.

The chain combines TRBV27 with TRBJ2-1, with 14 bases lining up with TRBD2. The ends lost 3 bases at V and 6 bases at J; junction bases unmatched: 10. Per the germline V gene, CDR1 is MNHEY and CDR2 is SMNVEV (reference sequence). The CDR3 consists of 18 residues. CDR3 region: CASSLRGLAGELGNEQFF. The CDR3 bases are TGTGCCAGCAGTTTGCGGGGACTAGCGGGAGAACTTGGCAATGAGCAGTTCTTC.

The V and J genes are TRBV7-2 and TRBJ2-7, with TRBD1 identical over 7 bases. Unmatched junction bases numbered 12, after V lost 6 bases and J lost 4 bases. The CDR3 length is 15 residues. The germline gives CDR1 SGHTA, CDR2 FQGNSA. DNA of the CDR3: TGTGCCAGCAGGTCCCCGGGACAGCAACAGTACGAGCAGTACTTC. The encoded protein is CASRSPGQQQYEQYF.

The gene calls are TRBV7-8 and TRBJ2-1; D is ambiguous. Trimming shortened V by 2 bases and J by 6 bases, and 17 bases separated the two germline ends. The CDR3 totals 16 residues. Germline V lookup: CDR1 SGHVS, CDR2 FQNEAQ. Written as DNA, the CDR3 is TGTGCCAGCAGCTTAATCTACCTAGTGGGTTTCAATGAGCAGTTCTTC. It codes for CASSLIYLVGFNEQFF.